A selection of T cell receptor beta chains follows, all from one sample in a study of T cell responses to AZD1222 COVID-19 vaccine. The repertoire was sequenced with immunoSEQ multiplex PCR; TCRdb's copy has only in-frame clones and lacks some. The data show tens of thousands of clones, with about 86% seen just once and 5.6% held by the top ten. This specimen was peripheral blood, taken 28 days after the second AZD1222 dose. These receptors all come from an adult who received the AZD1222 COVID-19 vaccine. Each CDR3 is given with its conserved first and last residue. Expanded clones get a size class; other rows say once, few or many, or leave the size out.

v_call: TRBV19; clone_size: .; j_call: TRBJ1-5; cdr3_aa: CASYGGPGQPQHF
v_call: TRBV24-1; clone_size: few; j_call: TRBJ2-2; cdr3_aa: CATYDGNTGELFF
v_call: TRBV6-5; clone_size: once; j_call: TRBJ1-2; cdr3_aa: CASRSQGAGYGYTF
v_call: TRBV7-9; clone_size: .; j_call: TRBJ1-1; cdr3_aa: CASSPKRRMNTEAFF
v_call: TRBV4-1; clone_size: once; j_call: TRBJ1-4; cdr3_aa: CASRRDRGGEEKLFF
v_call: TRBV7-2; clone_size: .; j_call: TRBJ2-2; cdr3_aa: CASSSLRQGGTGELFF
v_call: TRBV24-1; clone_size: .; j_call: TRBJ2-1; cdr3_aa: CATSDPAGLTYNEQFF
v_call: TRBV24-1; clone_size: once; j_call: TRBJ1-5; cdr3_aa: CATSDFGEQPQHF
v_call: TRBV2; clone_size: .; j_call: TRBJ2-5; cdr3_aa: CASSVTSGRETQYF
v_call: TRBV6-2/TRBV6-3; clone_size: .; j_call: TRBJ2-4; cdr3_aa: CASSWPPQGNREKNIQYF
v_call: TRBV7-8; clone_size: .; j_call: TRBJ1-3; cdr3_aa: CASRSNREGNTIYF
v_call: TRBV7-8; clone_size: .; j_call: TRBJ1-1; cdr3_aa: CCSSGARGTEAFF
v_call: TRBV7-2; clone_size: once; j_call: TRBJ2-1; cdr3_aa: CASSSWTSGTYNEQFF
v_call: TRBV14; clone_size: once; j_call: TRBJ2-1; cdr3_aa: CASSQAQGRPSYNEQFF
v_call: TRBV10-2; clone_size: .; j_call: TRBJ2-5; cdr3_aa: CASRDSGRMVGTQYF
v_call: TRBV6-5; clone_size: .; j_call: TRBJ1-1; cdr3_aa: CASSQRNTEAFF